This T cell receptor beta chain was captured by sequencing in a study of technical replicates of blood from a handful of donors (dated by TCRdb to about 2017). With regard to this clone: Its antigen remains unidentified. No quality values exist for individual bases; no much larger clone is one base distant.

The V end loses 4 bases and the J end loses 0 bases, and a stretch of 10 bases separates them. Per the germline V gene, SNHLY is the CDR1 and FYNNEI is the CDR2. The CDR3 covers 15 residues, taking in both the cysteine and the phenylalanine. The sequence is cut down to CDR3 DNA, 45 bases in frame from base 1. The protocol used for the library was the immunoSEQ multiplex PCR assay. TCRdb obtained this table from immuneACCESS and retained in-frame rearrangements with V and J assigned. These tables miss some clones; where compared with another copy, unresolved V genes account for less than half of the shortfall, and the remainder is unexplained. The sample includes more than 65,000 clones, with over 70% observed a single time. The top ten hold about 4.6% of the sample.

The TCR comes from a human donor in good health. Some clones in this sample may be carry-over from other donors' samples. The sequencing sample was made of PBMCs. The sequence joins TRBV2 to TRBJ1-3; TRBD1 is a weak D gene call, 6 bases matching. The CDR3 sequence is CASSGTARSGNTIYF. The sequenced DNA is TGTGCCAGCAGTGGGACAGCGCGCTCTGGAAACACCATATATTTT. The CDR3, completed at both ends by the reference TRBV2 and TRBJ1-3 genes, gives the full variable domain EPEVTQTPSHQVTQMGQEVILRCVPISNHLYFYWYRQILGQKVEFLVSFYNNEISEKSEIFDDQFSVERPDGSNFTLKIRSTKLEDSAMYFCASSGTARSGNTIYFGEGSWLTVV.